This record covers a single T cell receptor beta chain. Its specificity is not known. This entry comes from a study of glioma-infiltrating T cells. The iRepertoire nested amplicon-rescue multiplex PCR amplified TCR alpha and beta CDR3s from RNA. Tissue mRNA or PBMC total RNA, about 90-400 ng, went into one-step reverse transcription and amplification. TCRdb used MiXCR to reprocess the multiplex PCR reads, holding one entry per CDR3 protein. Of around 140,000 distinct CDR3 sequences detected, 35% to 50% appear once; the ten largest clones hold over 15%. CDR1 and CDR2 (germline): SEHNR, FQNEAQ (reference sequence). The V end was cut by 3 bases, the J end by 8 bases, with 10 bases between. The CDR3 length is 12 residues. Study results and limitations: Above-expected tissue-blood divergence occurred in all gliomas, most in low-grade ones.

This rearrangement joins TRBV7-9 to TRBJ2-5; D unclear. The sequencing input was glioma tissue, nonneoplastic brain tissue, or PBMCs (not recorded which). This TCR derives from a human donor with low-grade glioma or glioblastoma, undergoing nonglioma brain surgery, or in good health (not recorded which). DNA of the CDR3: TGTGCCAGCAGCTTGACCCCCCGTACCCAGTACTTC. It yields the protein CASSLTPRTQYF.